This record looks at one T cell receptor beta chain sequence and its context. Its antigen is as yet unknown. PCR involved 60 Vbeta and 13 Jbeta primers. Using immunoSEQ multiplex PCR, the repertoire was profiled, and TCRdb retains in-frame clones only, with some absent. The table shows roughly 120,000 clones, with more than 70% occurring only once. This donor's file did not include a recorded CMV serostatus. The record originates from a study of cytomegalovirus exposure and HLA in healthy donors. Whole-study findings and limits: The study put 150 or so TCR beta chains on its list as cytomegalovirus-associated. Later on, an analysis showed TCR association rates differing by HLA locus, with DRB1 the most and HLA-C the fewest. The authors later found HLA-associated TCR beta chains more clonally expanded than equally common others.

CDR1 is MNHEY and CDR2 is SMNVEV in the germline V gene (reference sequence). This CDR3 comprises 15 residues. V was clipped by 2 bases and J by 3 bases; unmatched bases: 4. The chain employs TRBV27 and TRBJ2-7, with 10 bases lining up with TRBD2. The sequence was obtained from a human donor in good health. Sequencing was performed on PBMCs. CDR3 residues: CASSLGSGGYYEQYF. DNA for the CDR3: TGTGCCAGCAGTTTAGGTAGCGGGGGGTACTACGAGCAGTACTTC.